Here is one T cell receptor (beta chain) with its context. This sample is drawn from a study of T cell responses to AZD1222 COVID-19 vaccine. V was shortened by 6 bases and J by 2 bases, with 17 bases between the two germline ends. Germline values: CDR1 MDHEN, CDR2 SYDVKM. CDR3 length: 16 residues. Repertoires were generated with immunoSEQ multiplex PCR, while TCRdb's copy carries only in-frame clones and drops some. The table has 100,000 to 150,000 clones, around 90% seen once. This chain links TRBV28 with TRBJ1-5; D is uncertain. The receptor was isolated from an adult in good health. Material: peripheral blood, obtained on day 0 of AZD1222 vaccination. CDR3 region: CASSDFKGYGNQPQHF. CDR3 DNA sequence: TGTGCCAGCAGCGATTTCAAAGGCTATGGCAATCAGCCCCAGCATTTT.